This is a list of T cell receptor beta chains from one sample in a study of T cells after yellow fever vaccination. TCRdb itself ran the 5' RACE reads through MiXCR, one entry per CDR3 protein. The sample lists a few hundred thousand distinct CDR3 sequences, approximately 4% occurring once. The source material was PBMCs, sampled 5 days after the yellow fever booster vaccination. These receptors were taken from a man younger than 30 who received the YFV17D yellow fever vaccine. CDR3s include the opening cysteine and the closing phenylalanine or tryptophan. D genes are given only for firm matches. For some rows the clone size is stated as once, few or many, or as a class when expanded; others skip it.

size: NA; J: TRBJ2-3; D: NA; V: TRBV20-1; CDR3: CSALARVSTDTQYF; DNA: TGCAGTGCCCTGGCGAGGGTTAGCACAGATACGCAGTATTTT
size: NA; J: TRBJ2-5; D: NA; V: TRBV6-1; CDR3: CASSHRRDKYQETQYF; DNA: TGTGCCAGCAGCCACCGCAGGGATAAGTACCAAGAGACCCAGTACTTC
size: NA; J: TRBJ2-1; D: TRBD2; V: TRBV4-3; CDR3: CASSQGLAGGSTEQFF; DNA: TGCGCCAGCAGCCAAGGGCTAGCGGGGGGGTCCACTGAGCAGTTCTTC
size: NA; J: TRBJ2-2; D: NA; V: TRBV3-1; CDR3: CASSDGELFF; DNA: TGTGCCAGCAGCGACGGGGAGCTGTTTTTT
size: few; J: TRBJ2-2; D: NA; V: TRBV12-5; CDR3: CASGLVREGTNTGELFF; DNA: TGTGCTAGTGGTTTGGTACGAGAGGGGACCAACACCGGGGAGCTGTTTTTT
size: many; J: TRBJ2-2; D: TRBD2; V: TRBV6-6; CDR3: CASSPPPSGGAGTGELFF; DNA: TGTGCCAGCAGCCCACCCCCTAGCGGGGGGGCCGGGACCGGGGAGCTGTTTTTT
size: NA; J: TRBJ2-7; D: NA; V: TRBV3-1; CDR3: CASRGAQYF; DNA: TGTGCCAGCAGGGGTGCGCAGTACTTC
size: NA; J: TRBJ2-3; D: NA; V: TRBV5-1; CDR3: CASSNLGTDTQYF; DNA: TGCGCCAGCAGCAATCTCGGGACGGATACGCAGTATTTT
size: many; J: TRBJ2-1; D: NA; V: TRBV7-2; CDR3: CASSPREGEQFF; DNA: TGTGCCAGCAGCCCACGAGAGGGGGAGCAGTTCTTC
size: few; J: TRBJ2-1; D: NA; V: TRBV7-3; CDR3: CASSLTMGKHEQFF; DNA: TGTGCCAGCAGCTTAACGATGGGGAAGCATGAGCAGTTCTTC
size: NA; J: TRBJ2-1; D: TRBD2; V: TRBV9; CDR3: CASSVGGGGPYNEQFF; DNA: TGTGCCAGCAGCGTAGGGGGGGGTGGCCCCTACAATGAGCAGTTCTTC
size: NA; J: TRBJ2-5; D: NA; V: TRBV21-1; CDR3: CASSPWEGLPPLGLKETQYF; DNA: TGTGCCAGCAGCCCCTGGGAGGGGCTACCGCCTTTGGGTTTGAAAGAGACCCAGTACTTC
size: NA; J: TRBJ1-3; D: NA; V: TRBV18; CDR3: CASSQQPFSGNTIYF; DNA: TGTGCCAGCTCACAACAGCCCTTCTCTGGAAACACCATATATTTT
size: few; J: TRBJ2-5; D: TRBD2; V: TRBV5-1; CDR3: CASSLEAGTRETQYF; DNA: TGCGCCAGCAGCTTGGAAGCGGGGACTCGAGAGACCCAGTACTTC
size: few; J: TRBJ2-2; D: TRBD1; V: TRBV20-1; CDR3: CSASDRGLGGGELFF; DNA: TGCAGTGCTTCCGACAGGGGGCTCGGAGGCGGGGAGCTGTTTTTT
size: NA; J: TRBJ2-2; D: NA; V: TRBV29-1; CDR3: CSVELNTGELFF; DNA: TGCAGCGTTGAACTGAACACCGGGGAGCTGTTTTTT
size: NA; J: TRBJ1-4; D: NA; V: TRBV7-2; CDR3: CASSLGHVEKLFF; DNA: TGTGCCAGCAGCTTAGGACACGTCGAAAAACTGTTTTTT
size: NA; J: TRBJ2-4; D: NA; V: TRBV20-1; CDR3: CSAGGRVTKNIQYF; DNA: TGCAGTGCTGGGGGGCGCGTGACCAAAAACATTCAGTACTTC
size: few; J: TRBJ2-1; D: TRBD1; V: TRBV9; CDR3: CASSDGTGSNEQFF; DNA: TGTGCCAGCAGCGACGGGACAGGGTCCAATGAGCAGTTCTTC
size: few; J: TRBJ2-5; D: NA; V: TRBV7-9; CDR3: CASSSALGRNSETQYF; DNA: TGTGCCAGCAGCTCAGCCCTGGGACGGAACTCGGAGACCCAGTACTTC
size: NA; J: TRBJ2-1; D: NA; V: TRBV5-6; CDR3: CASSRAVLSSYNEQFF; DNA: TGTGCCAGCAGTAGGGCAGTCCTAAGCTCCTACAATGAGCAGTTCTTC
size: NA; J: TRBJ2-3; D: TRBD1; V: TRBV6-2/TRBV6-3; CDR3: CASNSGTGGTDTQYF; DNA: TGTGCCAGCAACTCCGGGACAGGGGGCACAGATACGCAGTATTTT
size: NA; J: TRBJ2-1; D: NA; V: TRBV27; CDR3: CASGSPGLGYYEQFF; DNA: TGTGCCAGCGGTTCACCGGGACTGGGCTACTATGAGCAGTTCTTC
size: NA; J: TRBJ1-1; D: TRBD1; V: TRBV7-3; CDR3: CASSEGQGPANTEAFF; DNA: TGTGCCAGCAGCGAGGGACAGGGGCCAGCAAACACTGAAGCTTTCTTT
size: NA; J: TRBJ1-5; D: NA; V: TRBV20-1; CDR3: CSAQSGDQPQHF; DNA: TGCAGTGCTCAGAGTGGGGATCAGCCCCAGCATTTT
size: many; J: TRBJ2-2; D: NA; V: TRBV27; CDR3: CASSLLLVNTGELFF; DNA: TGTGCCAGCAGTCTCCTCCTAGTAAACACCGGGGAGCTGTTTTTT
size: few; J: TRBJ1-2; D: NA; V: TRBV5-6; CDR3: CASSPNGGVTGGYTF; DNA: TGTGCCAGCAGCCCAAATGGCGGGGTTACGGGAGGCTACACCTTC
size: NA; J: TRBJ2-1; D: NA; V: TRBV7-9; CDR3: CASSLVGGPRNEQFF; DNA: TGTGCCAGCAGCTTAGTCGGAGGTCCGAGGAATGAGCAGTTCTTC
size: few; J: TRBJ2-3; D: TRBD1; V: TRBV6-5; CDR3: CASSFTGTGWRTDTQYF; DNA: TGTGCCAGCAGTTTCACCGGGACAGGGTGGAGGACAGATACGCAGTATTTT
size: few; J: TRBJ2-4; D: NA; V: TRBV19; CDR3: CASKTGVIQYF; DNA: TGTGCCAGCAAAACAGGAGTCATTCAGTACTTC
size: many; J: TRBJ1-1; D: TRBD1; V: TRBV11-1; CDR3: CASRPTGDTEAFF; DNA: TGTGCCAGCAGGCCAACAGGGGACACTGAAGCTTTCTTT
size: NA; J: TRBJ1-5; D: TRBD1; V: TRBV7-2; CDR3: CASSRQGANNQPQHF; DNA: TGTGCCAGCAGCCGACAGGGGGCTAACAATCAGCCCCAGCATTTT
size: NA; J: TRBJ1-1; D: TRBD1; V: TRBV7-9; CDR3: CASFESDRESNTEAFF; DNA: TGTGCCAGCTTCGAATCCGACAGGGAATCGAACACTGAAGCTTTCTTT
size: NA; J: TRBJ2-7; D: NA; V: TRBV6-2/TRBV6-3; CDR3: CASSYSTTEEGRHEQYF; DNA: TGTGCCAGCAGTTACTCGACCACGGAAGAGGGGAGACACGAGCAGTACTTC
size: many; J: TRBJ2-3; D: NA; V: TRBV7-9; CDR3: CASSLGVQGITDTQYF; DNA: TGTGCCAGCAGCTTAGGGGTCCAGGGTATCACAGATACGCAGTATTTT
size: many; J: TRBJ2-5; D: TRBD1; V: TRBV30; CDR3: CAWSVQGAETQYF; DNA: TGTGCCTGGAGTGTACAGGGGGCTGAGACCCAGTACTTC
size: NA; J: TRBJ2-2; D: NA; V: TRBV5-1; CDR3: CASSPGNGRAGELFF; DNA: TGCGCCAGCAGCCCAGGGAATGGACGGGCCGGGGAGCTGTTTTTT
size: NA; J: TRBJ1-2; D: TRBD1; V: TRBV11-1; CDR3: CASSFSQGKSYTF; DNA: TGTGCCAGCAGCTTCTCACAGGGGAAGAGCTACACCTTC
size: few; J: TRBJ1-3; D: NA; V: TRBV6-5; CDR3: CASRTQVNLPNTIYF; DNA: TGTGCCAGCAGGACACAGGTCAATCTGCCAAACACCATATATTTT
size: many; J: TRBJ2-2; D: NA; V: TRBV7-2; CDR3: CASMRRAVLATGELFF; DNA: TGTGCCAGCATGAGACGGGCAGTCCTCGCCACCGGGGAGCTGTTTTTT
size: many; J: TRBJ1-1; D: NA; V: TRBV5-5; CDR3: CASSFPAASATEAFF; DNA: TGTGCCAGCAGCTTCCCGGCGGCGTCGGCGACTGAAGCTTTCTTT
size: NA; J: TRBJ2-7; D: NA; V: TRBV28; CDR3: CAAGRGPYEQYF; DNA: TGTGCCGCGGGTCGGGGGCCCTACGAGCAGTACTTC
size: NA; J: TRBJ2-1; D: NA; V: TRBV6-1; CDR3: CASSVGDQSAQFF; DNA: TGTGCCAGCAGTGTCGGAGATCAAAGTGCGCAGTTCTTC
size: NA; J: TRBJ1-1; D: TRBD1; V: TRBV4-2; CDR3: CASSQTDRVLEAFF; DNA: TGTGCCAGCAGCCAGACTGACAGGGTTCTCGAAGCTTTCTTT
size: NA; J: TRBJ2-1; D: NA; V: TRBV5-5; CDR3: CGSSRSGDEQFF; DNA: TGTGGCAGCAGCCGTAGTGGAGATGAGCAGTTCTTC